The 5 T cell receptor beta chains listed next were all sequenced from one sample in a study of blood T cell repertoires in COVID-19. The table came from immunoSEQ multiplex PCR; TCRdb's copy has only in-frame clones and leaves some out. The profile covers around 210,000 clones, with roughly 90% appearing a single time and roughly 19% taken by the ten largest. Sequences were obtained from peripheral blood. These receptors all stem from a man aged 50-59 years with COVID-19, enrolled during active disease.

The CDR3 reads CASSQDNRGPVDTGELFF. The DNA of the CDR3 is TGTGCCAGCAGCCAAGATAACAGGGGCCCTGTGGACACCGGGGAGCTGTTTTTT. The genes are TRBV3-1 (or the pseudogene TRBV3-2) and TRBJ2-2; TRBD1 matches at 7 bases. V lost 0 bases, J lost 3 bases, and 10 bases stayed unmatched. This CDR3 is 18 amino acids long. Germline-derived CDR1 and CDR2 are LGHDT and YNNKEL (reference sequence).

This chain connects TRBV21-1 to TRBJ2-7; the table names TRBD2, a call not compared with the DNA. TRBV21-1 is shown as a pseudogene. The CDR3 covers 18 residues. The CDR3 reads CASSKAPAVAGYSYEQYF. For the CDR3, the DNA is TGTGCCAGCAGCAAAGCTCCCGCGGTAGCGGGGTACTCCTACGAGCAGTACTTC.

This sequence joins TRBV4-3 and TRBJ1-3; tentative D call: TRBD1 (6 bases). Trimming removed 0 bases at V and 7 bases at J, with 10 bases between. This CDR3 comprises 14 residues. Per germline, CDR1 LGHNA and CDR2 YSLEER. The CDR3 is CASSQDTGFNTIYF. The CDR3 region has the DNA TGCGCCAGCAGCCAAGATACAGGGTTTAACACCATATATTTT.

This chain connects TRBV6-1 to TRBJ2-3, with 10 bases fitting TRBD1. The CDR3 extends over 15 amino acids. V dropped 3 bases and J dropped 4; count of bases not matched to a gene: 4. CDR1 MNHNS and CDR2 SASEGT come from the germline V gene. CDR3 amino acids: CASSETTGGADTQYF. Written as DNA, the CDR3 is TGTGCCAGCAGTGAGACGACAGGGGGCGCAGATACGCAGTATTTT.

This chain's CDR3 is CASSYPGVEGYTF. CDR3 DNA: TGTGCCAGCAGCTACCCAGGGGTAGAAGGCTACACCTTC. The V call is TRBV7-2, the J call TRBJ1-2, with D possibly being TRBD1 (6 bases). The V end lost 4 bases, the J end lost 8 bases, and 14 bases lay between the germline ends. This CDR3 has 13 amino acids. The germline V gene has CDR1 SGHTA and CDR2 FQGNSA.